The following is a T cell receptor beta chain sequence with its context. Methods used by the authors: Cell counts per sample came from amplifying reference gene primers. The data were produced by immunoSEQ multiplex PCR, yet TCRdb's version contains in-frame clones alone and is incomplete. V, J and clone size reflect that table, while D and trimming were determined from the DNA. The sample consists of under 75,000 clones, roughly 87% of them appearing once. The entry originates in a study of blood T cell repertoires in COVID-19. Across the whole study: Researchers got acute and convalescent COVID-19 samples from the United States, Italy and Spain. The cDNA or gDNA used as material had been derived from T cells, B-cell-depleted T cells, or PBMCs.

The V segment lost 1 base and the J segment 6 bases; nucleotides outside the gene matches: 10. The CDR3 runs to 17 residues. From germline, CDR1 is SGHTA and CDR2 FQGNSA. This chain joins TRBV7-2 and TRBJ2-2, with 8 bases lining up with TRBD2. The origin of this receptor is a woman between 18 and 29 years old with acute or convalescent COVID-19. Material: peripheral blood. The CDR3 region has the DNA TGTGCCAGCAGCTTAGTCCTTACCGGGACTAGTGCCGGGGAGCTGTTTTTT. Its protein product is CASSLVLTGTSAGELFF.